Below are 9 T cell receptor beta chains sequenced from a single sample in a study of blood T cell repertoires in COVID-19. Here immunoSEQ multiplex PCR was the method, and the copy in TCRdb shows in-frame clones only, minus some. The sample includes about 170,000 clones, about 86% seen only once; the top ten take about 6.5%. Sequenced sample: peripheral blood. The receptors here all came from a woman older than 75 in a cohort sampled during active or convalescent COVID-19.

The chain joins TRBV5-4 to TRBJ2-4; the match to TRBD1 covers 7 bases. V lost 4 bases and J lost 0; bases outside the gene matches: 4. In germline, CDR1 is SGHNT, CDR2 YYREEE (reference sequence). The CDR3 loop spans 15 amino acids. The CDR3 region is CASSQTGIAKNIQYF. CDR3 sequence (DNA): TGTGCCAGCAGCCAGACAGGGATAGCCAAAAACATTCAGTACTTC.

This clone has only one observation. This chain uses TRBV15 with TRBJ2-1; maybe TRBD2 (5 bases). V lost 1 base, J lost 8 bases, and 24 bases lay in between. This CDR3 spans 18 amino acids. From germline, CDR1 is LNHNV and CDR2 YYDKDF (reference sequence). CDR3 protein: CATSRGFSGRVPLDEQFF. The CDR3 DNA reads TGTGCCACCAGCAGAGGCTTCTCCGGGCGGGTCCCTCTGGATGAGCAGTTCTTC.

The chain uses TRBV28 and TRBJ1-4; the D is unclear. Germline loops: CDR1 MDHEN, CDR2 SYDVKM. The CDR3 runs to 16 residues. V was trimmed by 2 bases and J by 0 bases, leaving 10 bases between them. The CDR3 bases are TGTGCCAGCAGTTTAAGTGGCAGTGCAACTAATGAAAAACTGTTTTTT. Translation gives CASSLSGSATNEKLFF.

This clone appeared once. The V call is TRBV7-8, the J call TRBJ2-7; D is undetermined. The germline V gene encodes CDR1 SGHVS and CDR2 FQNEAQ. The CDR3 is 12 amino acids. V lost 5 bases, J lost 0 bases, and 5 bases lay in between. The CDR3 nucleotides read TGTGCCAGCAGCCCCGTCTCCTACGAGCAGTACTTC. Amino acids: CASSPVSYEQYF.

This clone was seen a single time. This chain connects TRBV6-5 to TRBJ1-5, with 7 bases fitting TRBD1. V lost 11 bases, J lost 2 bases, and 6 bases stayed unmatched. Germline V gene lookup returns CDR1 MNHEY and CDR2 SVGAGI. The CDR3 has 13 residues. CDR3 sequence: CAPPGGGNQPQHF. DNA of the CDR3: TGTGCCCCCCCAGGGGGAGGCAATCAGCCCCAGCATTTT.

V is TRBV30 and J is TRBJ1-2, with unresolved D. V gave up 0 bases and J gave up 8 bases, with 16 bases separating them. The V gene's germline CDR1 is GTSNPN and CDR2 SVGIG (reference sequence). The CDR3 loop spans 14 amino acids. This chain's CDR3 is CAWSVGARVAGYTF. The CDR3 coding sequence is TGTGCCTGGAGTGTAGGAGCGAGGGTTGCCGGCTACACCTTC.

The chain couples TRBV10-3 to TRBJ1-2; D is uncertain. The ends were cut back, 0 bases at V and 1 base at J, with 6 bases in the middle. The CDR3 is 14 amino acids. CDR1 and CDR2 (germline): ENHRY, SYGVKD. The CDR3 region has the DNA TGTGCCATCAGTGAGTCTCAAAATAACTATGGCTACACCTTC. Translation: CAISESQNNYGYTF.

The CDR3 DNA is TGTGCCAGCAGTGACCGGGAGACCCAGTACTTC. It encodes CASSDRETQYF. J is TRBJ2-5 and V is TRBV2; D remains unclear. The CDR3 contains 11 residues. The germline gives CDR1 SNHLY, CDR2 FYNNEI. Trimming took 3 bases from V and 5 from J, leaving 4 bases between them.

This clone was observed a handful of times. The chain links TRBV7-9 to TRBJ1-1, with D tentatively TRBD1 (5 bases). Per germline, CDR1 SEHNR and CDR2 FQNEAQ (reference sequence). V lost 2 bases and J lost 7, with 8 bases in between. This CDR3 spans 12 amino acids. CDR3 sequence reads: CASSLPTGEAFF. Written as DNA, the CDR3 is TGTGCCAGCAGCTTACCAACAGGTGAAGCTTTCTTT.